The source of this TCR beta chain is a study of T cells in Graves' hyperthyroidism and ophthalmopathy. Using RNA transcripts as the source, TCR beta CDR3 regions were amplified. HTBI primers were the set used in a first-round RT-PCR of the TCR CDR3. TCRdb independently ran MiXCR on the multiplex PCR reads; one entry per CDR3 protein. Among approximately 600,000 distinct CDR3 sequences, around 13% were seen once, and the ten largest hold roughly 5.7%. Hyperthyroidism had been newly diagnosed in patients aged 18 to 65, and its duration was under 2 months. About 9.4 ml fresh peripheral blood yielded the PBMCs. This clonotype was recorded many times. The CDR3 covers 15 residues. Trimming left V 4 bases short and J 8 bases short, with 20 bases between. The germline V gene encodes CDR1 SGHDN and CDR2 FVKESK.

Input material: blood. The genes are TRBV14 and TRBJ1-2; possible D gene TRBD1, 6 bases. This clonotype was obtained from a woman aged 25 to 39 with Graves' hyperthyroidism that later progressed to Graves' ophthalmopathy. The chain's CDR3 is CASSPQDSSWGGYTF. The CDR3 region has the DNA TGTGCCAGCAGCCCACAGGACAGCTCATGGGGAGGCTACACCTTC.